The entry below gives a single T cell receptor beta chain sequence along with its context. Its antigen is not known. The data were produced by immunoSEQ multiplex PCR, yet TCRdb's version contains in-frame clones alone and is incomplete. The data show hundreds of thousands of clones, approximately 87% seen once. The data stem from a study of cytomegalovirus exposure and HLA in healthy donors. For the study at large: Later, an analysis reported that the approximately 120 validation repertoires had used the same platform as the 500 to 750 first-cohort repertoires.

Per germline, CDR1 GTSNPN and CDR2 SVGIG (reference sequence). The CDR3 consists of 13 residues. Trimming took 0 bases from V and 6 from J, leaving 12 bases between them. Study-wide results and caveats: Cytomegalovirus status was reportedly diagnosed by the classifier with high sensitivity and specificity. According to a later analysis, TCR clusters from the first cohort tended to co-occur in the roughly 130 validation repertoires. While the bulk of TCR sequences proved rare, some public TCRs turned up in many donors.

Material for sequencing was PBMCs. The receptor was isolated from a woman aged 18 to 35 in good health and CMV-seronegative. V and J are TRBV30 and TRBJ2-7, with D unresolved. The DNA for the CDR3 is TGTGCCTGGAGTGTACGTCTAGAATCCGAGCAGTACTTC. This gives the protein CAWSVRLESEQYF.